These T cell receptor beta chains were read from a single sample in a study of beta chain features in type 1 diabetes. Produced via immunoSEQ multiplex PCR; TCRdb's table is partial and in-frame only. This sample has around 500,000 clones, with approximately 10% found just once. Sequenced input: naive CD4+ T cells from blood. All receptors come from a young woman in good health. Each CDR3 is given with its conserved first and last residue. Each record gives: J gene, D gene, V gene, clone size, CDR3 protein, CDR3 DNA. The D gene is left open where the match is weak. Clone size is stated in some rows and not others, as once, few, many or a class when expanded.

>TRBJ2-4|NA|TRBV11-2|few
CASSLVAAGFVGKNIQYF
TGTGCCAGCAGCTTAGTCGCGGCAGGCTTTGTCGGCAAAAACATTCAGTACTTC
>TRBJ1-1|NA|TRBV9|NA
CASKIPRAEAFF
TGTGCCAGCAAAATCCCCAGGGCTGAAGCTTTCTTT
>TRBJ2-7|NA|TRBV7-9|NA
CASSQSGTKNEQYF
TGTGCCAGCAGCCAATCCGGGACAAAGAACGAGCAGTACTTC
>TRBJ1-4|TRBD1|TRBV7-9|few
CASSLGTVPEKLFF
TGTGCCAGCAGCCTGGGGACAGTACCTGAAAAACTGTTTTTT
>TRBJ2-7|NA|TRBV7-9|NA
CASSLEGLEDEQYF
TGTGCCAGCAGCTTAGAGGGTCTAGAAGACGAGCAGTACTTC
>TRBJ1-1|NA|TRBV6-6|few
CASSFPRVRNTEAFF
TGTGCCAGCAGTTTCCCCCGCGTGAGGAACACTGAAGCTTTCTTT
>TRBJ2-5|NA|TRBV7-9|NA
CASSSGPVGETQYF
TGTGCCAGCAGCTCAGGACCGGTCGGGGAGACCCAGTACTTC
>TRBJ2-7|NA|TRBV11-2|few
CASSLVARKDRSYEQYF
TGTGCCAGCAGCTTAGTGGCCAGAAAAGACCGCTCCTACGAGCAGTACTTC
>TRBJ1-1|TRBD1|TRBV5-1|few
CASSSGTVGMNTEAFF
TGCGCCAGCAGCTCCGGGACAGTAGGGATGAACACTGAAGCTTTCTTT
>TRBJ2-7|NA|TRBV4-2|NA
CASSQEWNSNYEQYF
TGTGCCAGCAGCCAAGAATGGAATAGCAACTACGAGCAGTACTTC
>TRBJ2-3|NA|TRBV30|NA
CACLRPITDTQYF
TGTGCCTGCCTCCGCCCAATCACAGATACGCAGTATTTT
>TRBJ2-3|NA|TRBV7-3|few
CASSPTASSTDTQYF
TGTGCCAGCAGCCCTACAGCCTCTAGCACAGATACGCAGTATTTT